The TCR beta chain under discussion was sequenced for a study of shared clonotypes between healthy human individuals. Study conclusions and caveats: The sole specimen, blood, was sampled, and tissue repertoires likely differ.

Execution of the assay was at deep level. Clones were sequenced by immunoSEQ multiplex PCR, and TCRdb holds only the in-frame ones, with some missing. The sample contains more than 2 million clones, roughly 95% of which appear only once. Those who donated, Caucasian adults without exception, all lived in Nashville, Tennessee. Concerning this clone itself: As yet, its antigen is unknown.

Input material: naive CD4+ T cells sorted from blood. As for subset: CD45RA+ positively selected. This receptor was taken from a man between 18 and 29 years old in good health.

CDR3 sequence: CASSFQHTDTQYF. DNA of the CDR3: TGTGCCAGCAGCTTCCAGCATACAGATACGCAGTATTTT. This chain connects TRBV5-6 to TRBJ2-3; D ambiguous. Germline loops: CDR1 SGHDT, CDR2 YYEEEE. The CDR3 totals 13 residues. Trimming pared 2 bases from V and 3 bases from J, leaving 7 bases between.